This is a list of T cell receptor beta chains from one sample in a study of blood T cell repertoires in COVID-19. Using immunoSEQ multiplex PCR, the repertoire was profiled, and TCRdb retains in-frame clones only, with some absent. The repertoire holds about 100,000 clones, with about 90% as singletons. The sample comprised peripheral blood. The receptors stem from a man aged 30 to 45 in a cohort sampled during active COVID-19. Each CDR3 is given with its conserved first and last residue. The D gene is left open where the match is weak. The size field is filled for only some rows; it gives once, few, many or a size class.

clone size	V gene	D gene	J gene	CDR3 DNA	CDR3 protein
.	TRBV28	TRBD1	TRBJ1-5	TGTGCCAGCAGTTTTTTTTCCGTGCGGGACAGGGGGACCCATAGCAATCAGCCCCAGCATTTT	CASSFFSVRDRGTHSNQPQHF
.	TRBV6-5	.	TRBJ2-7	TGTGCCAGCAGATCCGACCGAGGGGGCTACGAGCAGTACTTC	CASRSDRGGYEQYF
.	TRBV25-1	TRBD1	TRBJ2-3	TGTGCCAGCAGCCCTTGGGTTGGGGACAGGGAAACAGATACGCAGTATTTT	CASSPWVGDRETDTQYF
.	TRBV7-2	.	TRBJ1-5	TGTGCCAGCAGCTTATACGCAGATAGCAATCAGCCCCAGCATTTT	CASSLYADSNQPQHF
.	TRBV11-2	TRBD2	TRBJ2-1	TGTGCCAGCAGCCAAAGCGGGGGGGCCGGGCGGAAGCAGTTCTTC	CASSQSGGAGRKQFF
.	TRBV15	.	TRBJ1-5	TGTGCCACCAGCAGAGATGCGGTGGGTCAGCCCCAGCATTTT	CATSRDAVGQPQHF
.	TRBV28	.	TRBJ2-6	TGTGCCAGCAGTTTTCAGGGTTCTGGGGCCAACGTCCTGACTTTC	CASSFQGSGANVLTF
.	TRBV19	.	TRBJ2-7	TGTGCCAGTAGTACACAGGGTGGGATTACCTACGAGCAGTACTTC	CASSTQGGITYEQYF
.	TRBV11-2	.	TRBJ2-5	TGTGCCAGCAGCTTAGTGTCCCAGGGCTCGGGAGAGACCCAGTACTTC	CASSLVSQGSGETQYF
few	TRBV18	.	TRBJ1-1	TGTGCCAGCTCACCAGTTAGGTTGGAGGACCGGGAGGACACTGAAGCTTTCTTT	CASSPVRLEDREDTEAFF
once	TRBV30	.	TRBJ2-5	TGTGCCTGGAGTCCCCTCGAGGACTGGAGCCAAGAGACCCAGTACTTC	CAWSPLEDWSQETQYF
.	TRBV5-6	.	TRBJ2-7	TGTGCCAGCAGCTTGAAGGCGGGCGCCGAGCAGTACTTC	CASSLKAGAEQYF
.	TRBV27	TRBD1	TRBJ2-7	TGTGCCAGCAGCACCAGGGGGAGCTCCTACGAGCAGTACTTC	CASSTRGSSYEQYF
.	TRBV5-5	.	TRBJ1-5	TGTGCCAGCAGCTTGGAGGAGGGAGGGCGAAGCAATCAGCCCCAGCATTTT	CASSLEEGGRSNQPQHF
.	TRBV3-1/TRBV3-2	.	TRBJ2-3	TGTGCCAGCCAGGGACGGGGGAGCATCACAGATACGCAGTATTTT	CASQGRGSITDTQYF
.	TRBV2	TRBD1	TRBJ2-7	TGTGCCAGCACCATGGGACAGCAGTACTACGAGCAGTACTTC	CASTMGQQYYEQYF
few	TRBV15	.	TRBJ1-5	TGTGCCACCAGCAGAGGACAGGGCAATCAGCCCCAGCATTTT	CATSRGQGNQPQHF
.	TRBV7-2	TRBD2	TRBJ2-5	TGTGCCAGCAGCCTCTCTAGCGGGGGGCAAGAGACCCAGTACTTC	CASSLSSGGQETQYF
.	TRBV4-1	TRBD1	TRBJ2-2	TGCGCCAGCAGCCACGAAGCCTACAGGGGGCGTTTGAACACCGGGGAGCTGTTTTTT	CASSHEAYRGRLNTGELFF
.	TRBV2	.	TRBJ2-7	TGTGCCAGCAGGCCTCCGGGGGTAGGGAATTCCTACGAGCAGTACTTC	CASRPPGVGNSYEQYF
.	TRBV25-1	.	TRBJ1-1	TGTGCCAGCAGTGCGACTGAGAACACTGAAGCTTTCTTT	CASSATENTEAFF
.	TRBV20-1	TRBD2	TRBJ2-1	TGCTGTGCTAGTCCCGGGACTAGCGGGGGGTACAATGAGCAGTTCTTC	CCASPGTSGGYNEQFF
.	TRBV5-4	TRBD1	TRBJ2-1	TGTGCCAGCAGCTTTATACAGGGGGAGCAGTTCTTC	CASSFIQGEQFF
.	TRBV3-1/TRBV3-2	TRBD1	TRBJ2-1	TGTGCCAGCAGCCAAGGCCGGGACAGGGGGTGGAATGAGCAGTTCTTC	CASSQGRDRGWNEQFF
few	TRBV18	.	TRBJ1-4	TGTGCCAGCTCACCAGAGGGGGCAACTAATGAAAAACTGTTTTTT	CASSPEGATNEKLFF
.	TRBV2	.	TRBJ1-1	TGTGCCAGCAGGACGGACACGGTGAACACTGAAGCTTTCTTT	CASRTDTVNTEAFF
.	TRBV7-2	TRBD1	TRBJ1-1	TGTGCCAGCAGCTTGGAGCCACAGGGGGACCCTGAAGCTTTCTTT	CASSLEPQGDPEAFF
.	TRBV6-6	.	TRBJ1-3	TGTGCCAGCAGTTACGACGGGGTTGGGGACACCATATATTTT	CASSYDGVGDTIYF
.	TRBV30	.	TRBJ2-3	TGTGCCTGGTCCAGGACAACAGGCCGTAGCACAGATACGCAGTATTTT	CAWSRTTGRSTDTQYF
.	TRBV5-1	TRBD2	TRBJ2-3	TGCGCCAGCGCCTGGGGAGGGTTGAAGGATACGCAGTATTTT	CASAWGGLKDTQYF
.	TRBV5-4	TRBD1	TRBJ2-1	TGTGCCAGCAGCTTAATACAGGGGGCGGACAATGAGCAGTTCTTC	CASSLIQGADNEQFF
.	TRBV11-2	.	TRBJ2-3	TGTGCCAGCAGCTCCGGGACAATGAGTACAGATACGCAGTATTTT	CASSSGTMSTDTQYF
.	TRBV12-3/TRBV12-4	TRBD1	TRBJ1-2	TGTGCCAGCAGCCCCGACAGGGCCTATGGCTACACCTTC	CASSPDRAYGYTF
few	TRBV19	.	TRBJ1-1	TGTGCCAGTAGTATAGCCCCGGCAGGGATGAACACTGAAGCTTTCTTT	CASSIAPAGMNTEAFF
.	TRBV9	.	TRBJ1-6	TGTGCCAGCAGCGTAGACTACCCCTATAATTCACCCCTCCACTTT	CASSVDYPYNSPLHF
once	TRBV9	.	TRBJ1-1	TGTGCCAGCAGATCGACAGACAACACTGAAGCTTTCTTT	CASRSTDNTEAFF
.	TRBV11-3	.	TRBJ2-3	TGTGCCAGCAGCTTACTTCCCGGTCGGACAGATACGCAGTATTTT	CASSLLPGRTDTQYF
.	TRBV6-2/TRBV6-3	.	TRBJ1-1	TGTGCCAGCAGTTATCGGGACTCCTACACTGAAGCTTTCTTT	CASSYRDSYTEAFF
.	TRBV7-2	.	TRBJ2-7	TGTGCCAGCAGCTTCGAACCCAGGGGTTACGAGCAGTACTTC	CASSFEPRGYEQYF
once	TRBV6-5	TRBD1	TRBJ2-3	TGTGCCAGCAGGAGCGAGGGGGCTTACACAGATACGCAGTATTTT	CASRSEGAYTDTQYF
once	TRBV7-9	.	TRBJ1-3	TGTGCCAGCAGCTTAGCCGCGCTCATCTCTGGAAACACCATATATTTT	CASSLAALISGNTIYF
.	TRBV5-8	.	TRBJ1-1	TGTGCCAGCAGCCCGCTGATTCTGGGGGCGCAGGCTTTCTTT	CASSPLILGAQAFF
.	TRBV6-5	.	TRBJ2-7	TGTGCCAGCAGCCGCTCTGAGGGTCAGTACTTC	CASSRSEGQYF
.	TRBV6-5	.	TRBJ2-4	TGTGCCAGCACCGTAAGGGGCAAAAACATTCAGTACTTC	CASTVRGKNIQYF
few	TRBV2	.	TRBJ2-7	TGTGCCAGCAGTGAAAACAGCTACGAGCAGTACTTC	CASSENSYEQYF
.	TRBV7-9	TRBD1	TRBJ2-2	TGTGCCAGCAGCTCGGACAGGGGGAAAGCTCCGAACACCGGGGAGCTGTTTTTT	CASSSDRGKAPNTGELFF
.	TRBV9	TRBD1	TRBJ2-2	TGTGCCAGCAGCGTAGAGGCAGGGGGCGGACCCGGGGAGCTGTTTTTT	CASSVEAGGGPGELFF
once	TRBV29-1	TRBD1	TRBJ2-5	TGCAGCACCCCAGACAGGGGGCAAGAGACCCAGTACTTC	CSTPDRGQETQYF
.	TRBV5-1	TRBD2	TRBJ2-1	TGCGCCAGCGTTCAGGGGACTAGCGGGGCTAATGAGCAGTTCTTC	CASVQGTSGANEQFF
.	TRBV5-1	TRBD2	TRBJ2-1	TGCGCCAGCAGCTTTACGGGACTAGCGGGCCTTAGCTCCTACAATGAGCAGTTCTTC	CASSFTGLAGLSSYNEQFF
.	TRBV27	TRBD2	TRBJ2-3	TGTGCCAGCAGGGGACTAGCTCTGGCAGATACGCAGTATTTT	CASRGLALADTQYF
.	TRBV5-5	TRBD1	TRBJ2-3	TGTGCCAGCAGCCAACTGGCCCCGAAGGGGGCGACAGATACGCAGTATTTT	CASSQLAPKGATDTQYF
few	TRBV24-1	.	TRBJ2-7	TGTGCCACCAGTAAACTACAGGGATCCGAGCAGTACTTC	CATSKLQGSEQYF
.	TRBV7-9	.	TRBJ1-5	TGTGCCAGCAGCTTTGCGGGTAATCAGCCCCAGCATTTT	CASSFAGNQPQHF
.	TRBV13	.	TRBJ2-1	TGTGCCAGCAGACCCCCCGCGGGGAGCTCCTACAATGAGCAGTTCTTC	CASRPPAGSSYNEQFF
.	TRBV5-1	.	TRBJ2-7	TGCGCCAGCAGCCCCCGGGACATTTCCTACGAGCAGTACTTC	CASSPRDISYEQYF
.	TRBV9	.	TRBJ2-7	TGTGCCAGCAGCGTAGGGCCAGGAATCTACGAGCAGTACTTC	CASSVGPGIYEQYF
.	TRBV7-9	.	TRBJ2-2	TGTGCCAGCAGCCTTTTGGGGGGGCACGGAACCGGGGAGCTGTTTTTT	CASSLLGGHGTGELFF
.	TRBV12-3/TRBV12-4	.	TRBJ2-7	TGTGCCAGCAGCACCTTTGGGCCCTACGAGCAGTACTTC	CASSTFGPYEQYF